This is a list of T cell receptor beta chains from one sample in a study of early T cells in non-severe SARS-CoV-2 infection. Via MiXCR, TCRdb re-called the 5' RACE reads, giving one row per CDR3 protein. This table has about 66,000 distinct CDR3 sequences, roughly 13% appearing once. Input material: whole blood. Receptor source: an adult who was a healthcare worker with PCR-confirmed SARS-CoV-2 infection or an uninfected control (not recorded which). CDR3s include the opening cysteine and the closing phenylalanine or tryptophan. The order of the fields is V gene, J gene, D gene, clone size, CDR3 DNA, CDR3 protein. D genes are given only for firm matches. For some rows the clone size is stated as once, few or many, or as a class when expanded; others skip it.

TRBV2	TRBJ2-7	-	-	TGTGCCAGCACGAGCGGGTACGAGCAGTACTTC	CASTSGYEQYF
TRBV6-2/TRBV6-3	TRBJ1-6	TRBD1	-	TGTGCCAGCAGTTACTCGAGATTGGCGACAGGGGGGAATTCACCCCTCCACTTT	CASSYSRLATGGNSPLHF
TRBV28	TRBJ2-2	TRBD1	-	TGTGCCAGCAGTTTAGTAACAGGGGGCACCGGGGAGCTGTTTTTT	CASSLVTGGTGELFF
TRBV12-3/TRBV12-4	TRBJ2-7	-	many	TGTGCCAGCACCCACACAGGGAGCAGGTACGAGCAGTACTTC	CASTHTGSRYEQYF
TRBV6-2/TRBV6-3	TRBJ2-7	-	-	TGTGCCAGCAGTTACACCAGGGGACGAGGGGAGCAGTACTTC	CASSYTRGRGEQYF
TRBV2	TRBJ2-7	-	few	TGTGCCAGCAGTGAAAGCCGGTTAAAGGAGCAGTACTTC	CASSESRLKEQYF
TRBV7-3	TRBJ2-3	-	many	TGTGCCAGCAGCTTAACGTCAGATACGCAGTATTTT	CASSLTSDTQYF
TRBV9	TRBJ2-1	-	few	TGTGCCAGCAGCGCGGGCGAGAAGGGAAATGAGCAGTTCTTC	CASSAGEKGNEQFF
TRBV7-6	TRBJ2-7	TRBD2	few	TGTGCCAGCAGCGCTAGCGGGAGTTTCAACGAGCAGTACTTC	CASSASGSFNEQYF
TRBV20-1	TRBJ1-4	-	many	TGCAGTGCTAGCCCAGACGGGACGGGTTACATCAATGAAAAACTGTTTTTT	CSASPDGTGYINEKLFF
TRBV28	TRBJ2-5	-	-	TGTGCCAGCAGTTGGGATCCTTTACAAGAGACCCAGTACTTC	CASSWDPLQETQYF
TRBV28	TRBJ2-7	-	-	TGTGCCAGCAGTCGACGAGGGCTCAACTACGAGCAGTACTTC	CASSRRGLNYEQYF
TRBV14	TRBJ1-1	-	many	TGTGCCAGCAGCCAACATTTAGTCTCTGAAGCTTTCTTT	CASSQHLVSEAFF
TRBV7-2	TRBJ2-3	-	few	TGTGCCAGCAGCTTAGCGGCTAGCACAGATACGCAGTATTTT	CASSLAASTDTQYF
TRBV20-1	TRBJ2-1	TRBD2	few	TGCAGTGACCTAGCGGGAGGTTACAATGAGCAGTTCTTC	CSDLAGGYNEQFF
TRBV29-1	TRBJ2-3	TRBD1	-	TGCAGCATCTTGGGACAGATGACAGATACGCAGTATTTT	CSILGQMTDTQYF
TRBV2	TRBJ2-7	-	few	TGTGCAAGCAAAAGGGCAGACTCCTACGAGCAGTACTTC	CASKRADSYEQYF
TRBV5-4	TRBJ2-1	-	many	TGTGCCAGCTATCGGGATCAGAGCTCCTACAATGAGCAGTTCTTC	CASYRDQSSYNEQFF
TRBV20-1	TRBJ2-7	TRBD1	-	TGCAGTGCTCCGACAGGGGGCCGGGAGCAGTACTTC	CSAPTGGREQYF
TRBV20-1	TRBJ2-7	-	-	TGCAGTGCCCCCCGGGACCGCGTCACCCCCGAGCAGTACTTC	CSAPRDRVTPEQYF
TRBV11-1	TRBJ2-1	TRBD2	-	TGTGCCAGCAGCTTAAAAGGGGCTAGCGGTAACAATGAGCAGTTCTTC	CASSLKGASGNNEQFF
TRBV28	TRBJ2-7	TRBD2	many	TGTGCCAGCAGTCCCGGACTAGCGGGAGGGCCAAACGAGCAGTACTTC	CASSPGLAGGPNEQYF
TRBV7-2	TRBJ2-3	TRBD2	-	TGTGCCAGCAGCCCCAGGGGACTAGCGGGGGTCACAGATACGCAGTATTTT	CASSPRGLAGVTDTQYF
TRBV7-8	TRBJ2-5	-	-	TGTGCCAGCAGCTTTTACCGGAACCAAGAGACCCAGTACTTC	CASSFYRNQETQYF
TRBV6-6	TRBJ1-5	-	many	TGTGCCAGCAGTTCCCTCCTAGGGCGCGGGAATCAGCCCCAGCATTTT	CASSSLLGRGNQPQHF
TRBV20-1	TRBJ1-4	-	once	TGCAGTGCTAGTAGGGCGGCTGCAACTAATGAAAAACTGTTTTTT	CSASRAAATNEKLFF
TRBV28	TRBJ2-7	-	-	TGTGCCAGCGGGGTTACCCACTACGAGCAGTACTTC	CASGVTHYEQYF
TRBV7-2	TRBJ1-2	-	-	TGTGCCAGCAGCCCAGGCACAGGCTCCTATGGCTACACCTTC	CASSPGTGSYGYTF
TRBV28	TRBJ2-5	-	few	TGTGCCAGCAGTTTAGACAGGCGCGACCAAGAGACCCAGTACTTC	CASSLDRRDQETQYF
TRBV6-4	TRBJ2-3	-	many	TGTGCCAGCAGTGACTCGGCGGAAAGCACAGATACGCAGTATTTT	CASSDSAESTDTQYF
TRBV29-1	TRBJ2-7	-	many	TGCAGCGTTGCTGGCGGGGAAAAACAGTACTTC	CSVAGGEKQYF
TRBV29-1	TRBJ1-3	-	few	TGCAGCGTCATTAGGTCTGGAAACACCATATATTTT	CSVIRSGNTIYF
TRBV6-5	TRBJ1-2	-	many	TGTGCCAGCACCACAGGGACCTATGGCTACACCTTC	CASTTGTYGYTF
TRBV7-6	TRBJ1-4	-	-	TGTGCCAGCATCCGAGAGGAGGGGACTAATGAAAAACTGTTTTTT	CASIREEGTNEKLFF
TRBV29-1	TRBJ2-2	TRBD1	few	TGCAGCGTTGAACACAGGGGAGTCCGGGAGCTGTTTTTT	CSVEHRGVRELFF
TRBV25-1	TRBJ1-2	-	many	TGTGCCAGCAGTCCCGACAGCTACTATGGCTACACCTTC	CASSPDSYYGYTF
TRBV29-1	TRBJ2-6	-	few	TGCAGCGTTGGGATGACAGGAACGTCTGGGGCCAACGTCCTGACTTTC	CSVGMTGTSGANVLTF
TRBV5-1	TRBJ1-3	-	-	TGCGCCAGCAGCTTAGGCTCTGGAAACACCATATATTTT	CASSLGSGNTIYF
TRBV4-2	TRBJ2-3	TRBD2	-	TGTGCCAGCAGCCTGGGACTAGCGGAACCCACAGATACGCAGTATTTT	CASSLGLAEPTDTQYF
TRBV20-1	TRBJ1-5	-	many	TGCAGTGCTAGGAGATCCGACAGATTCAATCAGCCCCAGCATTTT	CSARRSDRFNQPQHF
TRBV9	TRBJ1-2	TRBD1	few	TGTGCCAGCAGCGCCGCCACCCACAGGGGTCGAGAGGGCTACACCTTC	CASSAATHRGREGYTF
TRBV7-7	TRBJ1-6	-	-	TGTGCTAGCAGCTTAGGCGGGACTAATTCACCCCTCCACTTT	CASSLGGTNSPLHF
TRBV3-1	TRBJ1-1	-	many	TGTGCCAGCAGCCAAGTGAACACCCAGAACACTGAAGCTTTCTTT	CASSQVNTQNTEAFF
TRBV6-2/TRBV6-3	TRBJ1-5	-	many	TGTGCCAGCAGTTACTCGACAGGTTGGAGCAATCAGCCCCAGCATTTT	CASSYSTGWSNQPQHF
TRBV29-1	TRBJ1-2	TRBD1	-	TGCAGCGTTGAGGGGACAGGGGAGGACTATGGCTACACCTTC	CSVEGTGEDYGYTF
TRBV9	TRBJ2-5	TRBD2	once	TGTGCCAGCAGCCCCGGCGTCGGAGCGGGAAAGGAGACCCAGTACTTC	CASSPGVGAGKETQYF
TRBV7-2	TRBJ1-1	-	-	TGTGCCAGCGCGGGTAGGGGCAGGTTGAACACTGAAGCTTTCTTT	CASAGRGRLNTEAFF
TRBV2	TRBJ1-6	-	-	TGTGCCAGCACTTCAGGCAGAATAGGACTGGGCCCATCACCCCTCCACTTT	CASTSGRIGLGPSPLHF
TRBV5-1	TRBJ2-7	-	few	TGCGCCAGCAGCTCCCTCGGCGCTGGAGCCTACGAGCAGTACTTC	CASSSLGAGAYEQYF
TRBV29-1	TRBJ2-1	-	-	TGCAGCGTGACAACCCGCGATGGGTTCCCCGACCCCAATGAGCAGTTCTTC	CSVTTRDGFPDPNEQFF
TRBV18	TRBJ1-1	-	many	TGTGCCAGCTCACGACTACAGGGTCGGGATGAAGCTTTCTTT	CASSRLQGRDEAFF